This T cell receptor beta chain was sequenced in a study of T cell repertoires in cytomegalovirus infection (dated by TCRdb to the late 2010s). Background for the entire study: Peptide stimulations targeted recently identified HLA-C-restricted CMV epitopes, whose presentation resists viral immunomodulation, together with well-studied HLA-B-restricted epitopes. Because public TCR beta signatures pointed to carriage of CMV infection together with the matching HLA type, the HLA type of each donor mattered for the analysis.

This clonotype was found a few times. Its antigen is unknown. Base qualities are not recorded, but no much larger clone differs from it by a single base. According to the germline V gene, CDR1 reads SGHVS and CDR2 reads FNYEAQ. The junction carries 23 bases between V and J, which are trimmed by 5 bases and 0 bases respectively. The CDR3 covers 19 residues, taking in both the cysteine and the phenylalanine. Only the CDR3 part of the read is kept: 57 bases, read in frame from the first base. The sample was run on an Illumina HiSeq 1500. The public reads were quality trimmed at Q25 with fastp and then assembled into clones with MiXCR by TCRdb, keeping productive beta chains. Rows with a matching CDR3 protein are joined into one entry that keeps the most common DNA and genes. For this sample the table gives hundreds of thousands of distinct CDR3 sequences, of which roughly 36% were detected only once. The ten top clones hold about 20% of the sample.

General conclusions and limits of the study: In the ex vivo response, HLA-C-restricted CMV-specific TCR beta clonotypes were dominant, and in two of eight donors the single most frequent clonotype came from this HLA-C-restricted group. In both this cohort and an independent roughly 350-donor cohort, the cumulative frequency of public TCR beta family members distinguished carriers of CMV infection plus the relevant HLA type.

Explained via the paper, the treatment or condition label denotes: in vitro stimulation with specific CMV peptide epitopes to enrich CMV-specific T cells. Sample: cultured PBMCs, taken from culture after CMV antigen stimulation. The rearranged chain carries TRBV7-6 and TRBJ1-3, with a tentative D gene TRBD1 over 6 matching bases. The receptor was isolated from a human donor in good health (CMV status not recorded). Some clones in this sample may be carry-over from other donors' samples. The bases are TGTGCCAGCAGCCCCGGGACATTCCCAACTCCGAGCTCTGGAAACACCATATATTTT. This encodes CASSPGTFPTPSSGNTIYF.